The 25 T cell receptor beta chains presented below share a single source sample, sequenced in a study of CD8 T cells in ankylosing spondylitis. TCRdb passed the 5' RACE reads through MiXCR, listing each CDR3 protein once. Found here are 200,000 to 250,000 distinct CDR3 sequences, 10% of them singletons; the top ten hold about 20%. The sequenced material came from blood, either unsorted or a sorted T cell fraction (not recorded which). These receptors all come from a male donor with ankylosing spondylitis or in good health (not recorded which).

The sample holds a few counts of this clonotype. The chain has TRBV19 and TRBJ1-5, with D unresolved. Germline V CDR1 and CDR2: LNHDA, SQIVND (reference sequence). Trimming cost V 8 bases and J 2 bases, with 19 bases left between them. The CDR3 is 16 amino acids. This CDR3 is CASAGRQNIGNQPQHF. DNA for the CDR3: TGTGCCAGTGCCGGACGGCAGAATATAGGCAATCAGCCCCAGCATTTT.

This clonotype was recorded a few times. This sequence joins TRBV7-2 and TRBJ1-2; D not resolved. Trimming stripped 3 bases from V and 0 bases from J, with 5 bases between. From germline, CDR1 is SGHTA and CDR2 FQGNSA. The CDR3 is made up of 13 amino acids. The DNA of the CDR3 is TGTGCCAGCAGCTTCACAGCTAACTATGGCTACACCTTC. It translates to CASSFTANYGYTF.

Points on this clonotype: A much larger clone is a single base away; this may be a read error. The chain joins TRBV5-8 to TRBJ2-5; D tentatively reads TRBD1 or TRBD2 (5 bases each). This CDR3 comprises 15 residues. The V gene's germline CDR1 is SGHTS and CDR2 YDEGEE. CDR3 DNA sequence: TGTGCCGGCAGCGGCCGGTATGAGGGGAAGAGAGACCAGTACTTC. This gives the protein CAGSGRYEGKRDQYF. The whole variable domain, remainder taken from reference TRBV5-8 and TRBJ2-5, is EAGVTQSPTHLIKTRGQQATLRCSPISGHTSVYWYQQALGLGLQFLLWYDEGEERNRGNFPPRFSGRQFPNYSSELNVNALELEDSALYLCAGSGRYEGKRDQYFGPGTRLLVL.

This clonotype was observed many times. The chain couples TRBV3-1 to TRBJ1-1; a possible D gene is TRBD1 (5 bases). The germline V gene has CDR1 LGHDT and CDR2 YNNKEL (reference sequence). Trimming cost V 0 bases and J 11 bases, with 10 bases left between them. The CDR3 totals 12 residues. CDR3 DNA sequence: TGTGCCAGCAGCCAAGAGGGGGGGGATGCTTTCTTT. The encoded protein is CASSQEGGDAFF.

This clonotype was detected only a few times. The chain links TRBV5-1 to TRBJ1-4; D is uncertain. The germline V gene has CDR1 SGHRS and CDR2 YFSETQ. Trimming took 1 base from V and 4 from J, leaving 8 bases between them. CDR3 length: 14 residues. CDR3 coding DNA: TGCGCCAGCAGCTTGTCTGGGAGTAATGAAAAACTGTTTTTT. Amino acid sequence: CASSLSGSNEKLFF.

Here the CDR3 reads CSARITGQWDASNQPQHF. In DNA form, the CDR3 reads TGCAGTGCTAGGATCACCGGACAGTGGGACGCTAGCAATCAGCCCCAGCATTTT. The chain is built from TRBV20-1 and TRBJ1-5; D may be TRBD1 (6 bases). V shed 3 bases and J shed 0 bases, with 21 bases lying between them. Germline CDR1 DFQATT, CDR2 SNEGSKA (reference sequence). CDR3 length: 18 amino acids.

This clonotype was recorded a few times. The chain has TRBV27 and TRBJ2-7; 8 positions match TRBD1. Germline values: CDR1 MNHEY, CDR2 SMNVEV (reference sequence). V lost 5 bases and J lost 3; bases outside the gene matches: 9. This CDR3 has 15 amino acids. The CDR3 loop is CASSPGQGVFYEQYF. The CDR3 bases are TGTGCCAGCAGTCCCGGACAGGGAGTCTTCTACGAGCAGTACTTC.

In this sample, this clonotype turned up many times. The V gene is TRBV5-1, the J gene TRBJ2-3; D unresolved. Trimming removed 0 bases from V and 0 bases from J, with 8 bases in between. CDR1 SGHRS and CDR2 YFSETQ come from the germline V gene. This CDR3 is built from 15 residues. The CDR3: CASSLEGRSTDTQYF. The DNA for the CDR3 is TGCGCCAGCAGCTTGGAAGGACGGAGCACAGATACGCAGTATTTT.

This clonotype was counted ten times or more. This chain's CDR3 is CASSLGGTSGGELFF. The CDR3 region has the DNA TGTGCCAGCAGCTTAGGTGGGACTTCCGGCGGGGAGCTGTTTTTT. This chain links TRBV11-2 with TRBJ2-2; perhaps TRBD2 as D (6 bases). V lost 1 base to trimming and J lost 7 bases, with 13 bases between them. The CDR3 contains 15 residues. Looked up from germline, CDR1 is SGHAT and CDR2 is FQNNGV.

This sequence joins TRBV9 and TRBJ1-2; TRBD1 agrees at 7 bases. Germline loops: CDR1 SGDLS, CDR2 YYNGEE. The CDR3 has 15 amino acids. With V trimmed by 0 bases and J by 4 bases, 6 bases remained unmatched. CDR3 amino acids: CASSVGQGPFYGYTF. The CDR3 bases are TGTGCCAGCAGCGTAGGACAGGGACCCTTCTATGGCTACACCTTC.

This clonotype was seen many times. This chain uses TRBV6-1 with TRBJ1-6; D uncertain. The V and J ends lost 8 bases and 3 bases respectively, with 8 bases between them. This CDR3 spans 13 amino acids. Germline assignment: CDR1 MNHNS and CDR2 SASEGT. CDR3 coding DNA: TGTGCCAGCGGTGGCGACTATAATTCACCCCTCCACTTT. Its protein is CASGGDYNSPLHF.

This clonotype was observed many times. The chain is built from TRBV5-1 and TRBJ2-3; D gene ambiguous. The germline gives CDR1 SGHRS, CDR2 YFSETQ. The CDR3 spans 16 residues. Trimming shortened V by 3 bases and J by 1 base, and 15 bases separated the two germline ends. Here the CDR3 reads CASSSRGSHGTDTQYF. The CDR3, as DNA: TGCGCCAGCAGCTCCCGAGGTTCCCACGGCACAGATACGCAGTATTTT.

J is TRBJ1-2 and V is TRBV5-1, with D unresolved. The CDR3 covers 15 residues. Trimming took 3 bases from V and 2 from J, leaving 14 bases between them. Germline V gene sequence: CDR1 SGHRS, CDR2 YFSETQ. CDR3 in amino acids: CASSSDGGRNYGYTF. The CDR3 nucleotides are TGCGCCAGCAGCTCGGATGGTGGTCGCAACTATGGCTACACCTTC.

At least ten counts were recorded for this clonotype. In nucleotides, the CDR3 is TGTGCCAGCAGCGAGGCGGAGGGTCTTACCTACGAGCAGTACTTC. This encodes CASSEAEGLTYEQYF. The V call is TRBV9, the J call TRBJ2-7; possibly TRBD2 for D (6 bases). This CDR3 is 15 amino acids long. V dropped 3 bases and J dropped 2 bases, with 15 bases sitting between them. Germline CDR1 and CDR2: SGDLS and YYNGEE.

The chain couples TRBV29-1 to TRBJ2-4; 7 nucleotides agree with TRBD1. The CDR3 covers 13 residues. Germline CDR1 SQVTM, CDR2 ANQGSEA. V dropped 6 bases and J dropped 7; count of bases not matched to a gene: 9. DNA of the CDR3: TGCAGCGTAGGCCTCGGGGACAGCAACATTCAGTACTTC. It yields the protein CSVGLGDSNIQYF.

This clonotype showed up just once. The genes are TRBV2 and TRBJ2-5; 12 bases map to TRBD2. This CDR3 comprises 15 residues. CDR1 is SNHLY, CDR2 FYNNEI, per germline. The junction had 6 bases not matched to a gene; V was cut back by 5 bases and J by 5 bases. The CDR3 DNA reads as TGTGCCAGCAGTCCCTTGACTAGCGGGAGCGAGACCCAGTACTTC. Protein product: CASSPLTSGSETQYF.

This clonotype came up a few times. The CDR3 sequence is CSASGRGGIMNTEAFF. The CDR3 region has the DNA TGCAGCGCCTCTGGGCGGGGAGGGATAATGAACACTGAAGCTTTCTTT. The genes are TRBV29-1 and TRBJ1-1, with D unresolved. Trimming left V 7 bases short and J 0 bases short, with 21 bases between. The CDR3 length is 16 residues. CDR1 and CDR2 from the germline V gene are SQVTM and ANQGSEA. Together with reference TRBV29-1 and TRBJ1-1, the CDR3 gives the full variable domain: SAVISQKPSRDICQRGTSLTIQCQVDSQVTMMFWYRQQPGQSLTLIATANQGSEATYESGFVIDKFPISRPNLTFSTLTVSNMSPEDSSIYLCSASGRGGIMNTEAFFGQGTRLTVV.

This clonotype was detected only a few times. The chain links TRBV27 to TRBJ2-5, with D perhaps assigned TRBD1 or TRBD2 (6 bases each). The germline CDR1 and CDR2 sequences are MNHEY and SMNVEV (reference sequence). The ends were cut back, 5 bases at V and 6 bases at J, with 19 bases in the middle. CDR3 length: 15 amino acids. The CDR3 coding sequence is TGTGCCAGCAGTACTTCCCCGGGGGCCGTGAAGACCCAGTACTTC. Residues: CASSTSPGAVKTQYF.

There are many counts of this clonotype. The rearrangement joins TRBV28 to TRBJ2-3; TRBD1 agrees at 9 bases. The CDR3 length is 15 residues. Germline loops: CDR1 MDHEN, CDR2 SYDVKM. Trimming cost V 6 bases and J 3 bases; bases outside gene matches: 7. The CDR3: CASSPPTGGTDTQYF. The CDR3 DNA is TGTGCCAGCAGCCCACCGACAGGGGGTACAGATACGCAGTATTTT.

This clonotype was detected many times. V is TRBV3-1 and J is TRBJ2-3; D is ambiguous. This CDR3 is built from 14 residues. Trimming removed 1 base at V and 2 bases at J, with 7 bases between. Germline CDR1 LGHDT, CDR2 YNNKEL (reference sequence). DNA of the CDR3: TGTGCCAGCAGCCAAGGGAAAGCCACAGATACGCAGTATTTT. Encoded protein: CASSQGKATDTQYF.

In its sample, this clonotype was seen many times. The rearrangement uses TRBV4-2 and TRBJ2-3, with 11 bases matching TRBD2. This CDR3 comprises 17 residues. CDR1 is LGHNA, CDR2 YNFKEQ, per germline. The J segment lost 2 bases and the V segment lost 4 bases, leaving 8 bases of the junction unmatched. DNA for the CDR3: TGTGCCAGCAGCCCCATGGGACTAGCGGTCTTCACAGATACGCAGTATTTT. Its translation: CASSPMGLAVFTDTQYF.

This clonotype showed up just once. The rearrangement links TRBV20-1 to TRBJ2-3; 10 bases are shared with TRBD1. Per the germline V gene, CDR1 is DFQATT and CDR2 is SNEGSKA (reference sequence). The J segment lost 2 bases and the V segment lost 5 bases, leaving 7 bases of the junction unmatched. The length of the CDR3 is 15 residues. This CDR3 is CSAPRGQGLTDTQYF. The CDR3 DNA follows: TGCAGTGCTCCAAGGGGACAGGGGCTCACAGATACGCAGTATTTT.

The rearrangement uses TRBV12-3 or TRBV12-4 and TRBJ2-7, with 8 bases lining up with TRBD2. Trimming took 5 bases from V and 2 from J; bases not matched to a gene: 5. The CDR3 is 14 amino acids. The CDR3 spells CASSPHGGAYEQYF. In DNA form, the CDR3 reads TGTGCCAGCAGTCCTCACGGGGGGGCCTACGAGCAGTACTTC.

The chain recombines TRBV6-5 with TRBJ1-4, with a weak D call TRBD1 (6 bases). This CDR3 is built from 17 residues. Deletions cut 2 bases from V and 8 bases from J, with 21 bases between. Germline V lookup: CDR1 MNHEY, CDR2 SVGAGI. The CDR3 nucleotides read TGTGCCAGCAGTTACAGAGGGCTGGGGGGGCCTGGGGAAAAACTGTTTTTT. Its protein is CASSYRGLGGPGEKLFF.

The rearrangement links TRBV12-3 or TRBV12-4 to TRBJ1-1; 7 bases line up with TRBD1. CDR3 size: 15 residues. The ends lost 6 bases at V and 4 bases at J; junction bases unmatched: 11. CDR3 in amino acids: CASRRGDDRATEAFF. The CDR3 DNA sequence: TGTGCCAGCAGAAGGGGGGACGACAGGGCCACTGAAGCTTTCTTT.